The table lists the clone carrying this TCR beta chain with many counts. Antigen specificity is unknown. TCR beta CDR3 sequences were amplified from RNA transcripts. HTBI primers drove first-round RT-PCR of the TCR CDR3. TCRdb redid the calling of the multiplex PCR reads with MiXCR, one entry per CDR3 protein. The sample shows 550,000 to 800,000 distinct CDR3 sequences, 17% of them seen only once. The record originates from a study of T cells in Graves' hyperthyroidism and ophthalmopathy. General study findings and limits: Ophthalmopathy was model-predicted a median roughly six months pre-onset.

Trimming removed 3 bases at V and 0 bases at J, with 8 bases between. This CDR3 spans 14 amino acids. The TCR sequence derives from a man in his forties or fifties with Graves' hyperthyroidism. Source material: blood. The chain employs TRBV12-3 or TRBV12-4 and TRBJ1-1; no reliable D call. DNA for the CDR3: TGTGCCAGCAGTTTGGTAGGGATGAACACTGAAGCTTTCTTT. Protein sequence: CASSLVGMNTEAFF.